Each of the 16 T cell receptor beta chains below was sequenced from the same sample in a study of T-cell memory formation after mild COVID-19. TCRdb reanalysed the 5' RACE reads using MiXCR and keeps one entry per CDR3 protein. The profile shows about 500,000 distinct CDR3 sequences, around 21% of them singletons. The sequencing sample was made of PBMCs or a T cell subset sorted from them (not recorded which). These receptors came from an adult woman who had mild COVID-19 (a few samples of this study predate the infection). Cell type and time point are not known.

V gene TRBV12-3 or TRBV12-4 combines with J gene TRBJ2-1; 8 nucleotides align to TRBD2. V lost 6 bases, J lost 8 bases, and 9 bases stayed unmatched. This CDR3 is 14 amino acids long. As DNA, the CDR3 is TGTGCCAGCAGCCCGGGGGGGGAGGCCGATGAGCAGTTCTTC. Translation gives CASSPGGEADEQFF.

This sequence joins TRBV2 and TRBJ2-7; TRBD1 is a possible D gene (6 bases). The CDR3 has 15 amino acids. V was trimmed by 8 bases and J by 3 bases, leaving 20 bases between them. The germline CDR1 and CDR2 sequences are SNHLY and FYNNEI. CDR3 sequence: CASHLGLNRDYEQYF. The DNA for the CDR3 is TGTGCCAGCCATCTCGGATTGAACAGGGACTACGAGCAGTACTTC.

The chain links TRBV20-1 to TRBJ2-2; 10 nucleotides line up with TRBD2. After removal of 3 bases from V and 4 bases from J, the junction contained 5 bases not matched to a gene. Germline V CDR1 and CDR2: DFQATT, SNEGSKA (reference sequence). This CDR3 comprises 15 residues. CDR3 residues: CSARHSGRITGELFF. CDR3 DNA sequence: TGCAGTGCTAGGCATAGCGGGAGGATCACCGGGGAGCTGTTTTTT.

This clonotype was counted between two and nine times. The rearrangement uses TRBV15 and TRBJ2-1; 10 bases are shared with TRBD2. This CDR3 is built from 15 residues. Per germline, CDR1 LNHNV and CDR2 YYDKDF (reference sequence). With V trimmed by 3 bases and J by 7 bases, 6 bases remained unmatched. The CDR3: CATSRLLAGKNEQFF. For the CDR3, the DNA is TGTGCCACCAGCAGGCTACTAGCGGGAAAAAATGAGCAGTTCTTC.

This clonotype was recorded only once. This CDR3 is CASRHQGGDTGELFF. CDR3 nucleotides: TGCGCCAGCAGGCATCAGGGTGGGGACACCGGGGAGCTGTTTTTT. The rearrangement uses TRBV5-1 and TRBJ2-2, with D maybe TRBD1 (5 bases). This CDR3 contains 15 residues. V was cut by 5 bases and J by 3 bases, with 14 bases left in between. The V gene's germline CDR1 is SGHRS and CDR2 YFSETQ.

The rearrangement joins TRBV6-2 or TRBV6-3 to TRBJ1-5, with 7 nucleotides matching TRBD1. J gave up 6 bases and V 6 bases, and 8 bases lay outside the gene matches. The CDR3 covers 14 residues. Germline V CDR1 and CDR2: MNHEY, SVGEGT. The CDR3 loop is CASSVTGEAQPQHF. In DNA form, the CDR3 reads TGTGCCAGCAGCGTTACAGGGGAAGCTCAGCCCCAGCATTTT.

This clonotype was seen only a few times. For the CDR3, the DNA is TGTGCCAGCAGTCCCACTAGCAGGGGATACAATGAGCAGTTCTTC. It translates to CASSPTSRGYNEQFF. The rearrangement joins TRBV6-5 to TRBJ2-1; D may be TRBD1 or TRBD2 (6 bases each). This CDR3 is built from 15 residues. The V end lost 5 bases, the J end lost 4 bases, and 15 bases lay between the germline ends. Germline CDR1 reads MNHEY; CDR2 reads SVGAGI.

As concerns this clonotype: An end of the junction differs from the germline gene, which may be a read error. V usage is TRBV10-3 and J usage is TRBJ2-6; the D gene is possibly TRBD1 (5 bases). This CDR3 comprises 17 residues. CDR1 ENHRY and CDR2 SYGVKD come from the germline V gene. CDR3 nucleotides: TGTGCCATCAGTGAGAAAGTCAGGGCATCTGAGGCCAACGTCCTGACTTTC. Translating gives CAISEKVRASEANVLTF.

The chain is built from TRBV5-1 and TRBJ1-2; D may be TRBD1 (5 bases). Germline loops: CDR1 SGHRS, CDR2 YFSETQ. Deletions cut 7 bases from V and 0 bases from J, with 16 bases between. The length of the CDR3 is 15 residues. The CDR3 coding sequence is TGCGCCAGCCTCCCCCCCGGGGACTCTAACTATGGCTACACCTTC. It codes for CASLPPGDSNYGYTF.

This clonotype has a handful of counts. V gene TRBV7-9 combines with J gene TRBJ2-7, with D possibly being TRBD1 (5 bases). Trimming pared 5 bases from V and 0 bases from J, leaving 17 bases between. This CDR3 contains 16 residues. Germline V CDR1 and CDR2: SEHNR, FQNEAQ (reference sequence). CDR3 loop: CASSPVARVSSYEQYF. The CDR3 bases are TGTGCCAGCAGCCCCGTCGCCAGGGTGAGCTCCTACGAGCAGTACTTC.

The J gene is TRBJ2-7, the V gene TRBV7-6, with TRBD2 matching 13 bases. V gave up 3 bases and J gave up 5 bases; unmatched junction bases: 4. Germline CDR1 reads SGHVS; CDR2 reads FNYEAQ. The CDR3 extends over 15 amino acids. CDR3 sequence (DNA): TGTGCCAGCAGCTTCGGACTAGCGGGAGTAAACGAGCAGTACTTC. Translation: CASSFGLAGVNEQYF.

The chain has TRBV4-2 and TRBJ2-1, with 9 bases that match TRBD2. Looked up from germline, CDR1 is LGHNA and CDR2 is YNFKEQ. V lost 5 bases, J lost 2 bases, and 10 bases stayed unmatched. CDR3 length: 17 amino acids. Written as DNA, the CDR3 is TGTGCCAGCAGCGAGAGTAGCGGGAGCGGCACCTACAATGAGCAGTTCTTC. Translated, it gives CASSESSGSGTYNEQFF.

The rearrangement joins TRBV12-3 or TRBV12-4 to TRBJ1-5; a weak D match, TRBD1 (5 bases). V was pared by 3 bases and J by 6 bases, with 9 bases between. The CDR3 runs to 13 residues. The CDR3 sequence: CASSLVGGQPQHF. CDR3 nucleotides: TGTGCCAGCAGTTTGGTCGGGGGTCAGCCCCAGCATTTT.

This clonotype was detected only a few times. This chain joins TRBV6-5 and TRBJ2-2; TRBD2 aligns across 11 bases. The CDR3 sequence is 16 residues long. The germline V gene has CDR1 MNHEY and CDR2 SVGAGI. V lost 9 bases to trimming and J lost 6 bases; unmatched junction nucleotides: 12. The CDR3 reads CASTSGGPPLSGELFF. DNA of the CDR3: TGTGCCAGTACTAGCGGGGGCCCTCCTTTGTCCGGGGAGCTGTTTTTT.

This clonotype has just one count. The chain has TRBV7-9 and TRBJ1-1; D possibly corresponds to TRBD1 (5 bases). V dropped 5 bases and J dropped 3 bases, with 16 bases sitting between them. CDR3 length: 15 amino acids. From germline, CDR1 is SEHNR and CDR2 FQNEAQ (reference sequence). In nucleotides, the CDR3 is TGTGCCAGCAGCCCCAGCGGGGACCTCTACACTGAAGCTTTCTTT. Translating it yields CASSPSGDLYTEAFF.

The rearrangement joins TRBV12-3 or TRBV12-4 to TRBJ1-5; D call uncertain. Trimming removed 6 bases from V and 5 bases from J, with 8 bases in between. The CDR3 has 12 residues. This CDR3 reads CASSLGYQPQHF. CDR3 nucleotide sequence: TGTGCCAGCAGCCTGGGGTATCAGCCCCAGCATTTT.